Listed here are 13 T cell receptor beta chains from one sample, sequenced in a study of beta chain features in type 1 diabetes. Sequencing targeted expressed TCRB transcripts, as all isolated RNA had been reverse transcribed. Only in-frame clones appear in the TCRdb table, and some are missing; sequencing was by immunoSEQ multiplex PCR. The sample records some 410,000 clones, about 15% being singletons. Sequencing was done on a sample of naive CD4+ T cells from blood. Receptors were obtained from a man aged 30-40 years in good health.

The rearrangement uses TRBV18 and TRBJ2-5, with no clear D. Germline CDR1 and CDR2: KGHSH and LQKENI. The CDR3 is 14 residues long. Trimming stripped 5 bases from V and 2 bases from J, with 12 bases between. CDR3: CASSSYPVQETQYF. The CDR3 DNA follows: TGTGCCAGCTCATCTTATCCCGTTCAAGAGACCCAGTACTTC. Filled out from reference TRBV18 and TRBJ2-5, the complete variable domain reads NAGVMQNPRHLVRRRGQEARLRCSPMKGHSHVYWYRQLPEEGLKFMVYLQKENIIDESGMPKERFSAEFPKEGPSILRIQQVVRGDSAAYFCASSSYPVQETQYFGPGTRLLVL.

The chain recombines TRBV10-3 with TRBJ2-6, with D possibly matching TRBD2 (5 bases). Germline CDR1 ENHRY, CDR2 SYGVKD. V was clipped by 4 bases and J by 0 bases, with 13 bases between them. The CDR3 spans 17 residues. The CDR3 loop reads CAISGGADYSGANVLTF. Here the CDR3 DNA reads TGTGCCATCAGTGGGGGAGCAGATTACTCTGGGGCCAACGTCCTGACTTTC.

A few counts support this clone. V and J are TRBV7-9 and TRBJ2-3; D is undetermined. Germline values: CDR1 SEHNR, CDR2 FQNEAQ (reference sequence). The CDR3 totals 15 residues. V lost 1 base, J lost 4 bases, and 12 bases lay in between. The CDR3 nucleotides read TGTGCCAGCAGCTTAGGGCTCCGCTCGTCAGATACGCAGTATTTT. Translating gives CASSLGLRSSDTQYF.

In this sample, this clone turned up a few times. The rearrangement links TRBV27 to TRBJ1-6; 8 positions match TRBD1. The CDR3 runs 14 residues. V shed 4 bases and J 8 bases; nucleotides not matched to a gene: 4. The germline V gene has CDR1 MNHEY and CDR2 SMNVEV (reference sequence). DNA for the CDR3: TGTGCCAGCAGTTCGACAGGGGTGGATTCACCCCTCCACTTT. Protein product: CASSSTGVDSPLHF.

The chain recombines TRBV7-7 with TRBJ2-7; 8 bases are shared with TRBD1. V lost 5 bases to trimming and J lost 1 base; unmatched junction nucleotides: 7. Per the germline V gene, CDR1 is SSHAT and CDR2 is FNYEAQ (reference sequence). The CDR3 runs to 15 residues. In nucleotides, the CDR3 is TGTGCCAGCAGCCGCGGACAGGGTCCATCCTACGAGCAGTACTTC. This codes for CASSRGQGPSYEQYF. Variable domain in full (rest from reference TRBV7-7 and TRBJ2-7): GAGVSQSPRYKVTKRGQDVTLRCDPISSHATLYWYQQALGQGPEFLTYFNYEAQPDKSGLPSDRFSAERPEGSISTLTIQRTEQRDSAMYRCASSRGQGPSYEQYFGPGTRLTVT.

This chain uses TRBV5-6 with TRBJ2-4, with a tentative D call TRBD1 (5 bases). The ends were cut back, 3 bases at V and 6 bases at J, with 10 bases in the middle. Per germline, CDR1 SGHDT and CDR2 YYEEEE. The CDR3 consists of 13 residues. CDR3: CASSSTGLNIQYF. The CDR3 DNA reads TGTGCCAGCAGCTCAACAGGTCTAAACATTCAGTACTTC.

This chain connects TRBV9 to TRBJ1-1; 8 bases are shared with TRBD1. There are 14 residues in the CDR3. Germline V lookup: CDR1 SGDLS, CDR2 YYNGEE. The V segment lost 4 bases and the J segment 1 base; nucleotides outside the gene matches: 3. The CDR3 region has the DNA TGTGCCAGCAGCACTGGGACAGGGAACACTGAAGCTTTCTTT. Translation gives CASSTGTGNTEAFF. Based on the CDR3 plus reference TRBV9 and TRBJ1-1, the full variable domain is DSGVTQTPKHLITATGQRVTLRCSPRSGDLSVYWYQQSLDQGLQFLIQYYNGEERAKGNILERFSAQQFPDLHSELNLSSLELGDSALYFCASSTGTGNTEAFFGQGTRLTVV.

This sequence joins TRBV29-1 and TRBJ2-2, with D possibly being TRBD1 or TRBD2 (5 bases each). Trimming left V 0 bases short and J 4 bases short, with 9 bases between. The CDR3 runs to 14 residues. Germline V lookup: CDR1 SQVTM, CDR2 ANQGSEA. In DNA, the CDR3 is TGCAGCGTTGAAGACAGGGACGGCACCGGGGAGCTGTTTTTT. It specifies CSVEDRDGTGELFF.

This clone has only a few counts. V gene TRBV6-5 combines with J gene TRBJ2-3; D remains unclear. V was shortened by 6 bases and J by 0 bases, with 10 bases between the two germline ends. The CDR3 is made up of 14 amino acids. Germline lookup yields CDR1 MNHEY and CDR2 SVGAGI. The CDR3 nucleotides read TGTGCCAGCAGATTAGTGCTTAGCACAGATACGCAGTATTTT. It is translated as CASRLVLSTDTQYF.

The chain carries TRBV7-6 and TRBJ2-5; TRBD1 might be the D (6 bases). Deletions cut 0 bases from V and 5 bases from J, with 13 bases between. Per the germline V gene, CDR1 is SGHVS and CDR2 is FNYEAQ. The CDR3 sequence is 15 residues long. The CDR3 region is CASSLAPQGTETQYF. The CDR3 nucleotides read TGTGCCAGCAGCTTAGCCCCACAGGGCACTGAGACCCAGTACTTC.

The CDR3 spells CASSQPDRAGEAFF. CDR3 bases: TGCGCCAGCAGCCAGCCCGACAGGGCGGGAGAAGCTTTCTTT. The chain uses TRBV4-3 and TRBJ1-1; 7 bases fit TRBD1. This CDR3 is built from 14 residues. Unmatched junction bases numbered 9, after V lost 3 bases and J lost 8 bases. Germline CDR1 and CDR2: LGHNA and YSLEER.

The chain is built from TRBV27 and TRBJ2-1; 9 nucleotides align to TRBD2. J lost 5 bases, V lost 8 bases, and 10 bases had no gene match. Germline V CDR1 and CDR2: MNHEY, SMNVEV (reference sequence). CDR3 length equals 15 residues. In DNA form, the CDR3 reads TGTGCCAGCTCAATTAGCGGGAGTACGGACAATGAGCAGTTCTTC. Translated: CASSISGSTDNEQFF.

This clone has more than one count but fewer than ten. The V call is TRBV6-5, the J call TRBJ2-5, with no clear D. The germline gives CDR1 MNHEY, CDR2 SVGAGI. Between the trimmed V and J ends, which lost 0 bases and 6 bases, there was a span of 2 bases. This CDR3 is 11 amino acids long. CDR3 residues: CASSYSKTQYF. Written as DNA, the CDR3 is TGTGCCAGCAGTTACTCAAAGACCCAGTACTTC.